The clone carrying this T cell receptor beta chain turned up a few times. The antigen remains unidentified. Trimming shortened V by 0 bases and J by 6 bases, and 15 bases separated the two germline ends. Germline CDR1 reads SGHAT; CDR2 reads FQNNGV. The CDR3 has 15 amino acids. Three rounds of nested PCR, following a modified ARM-PCR protocol, produced the TCRbeta library. TCRdb used MiXCR to reprocess the multiplex PCR reads, holding one entry per CDR3 protein. The repertoire consists of 70,000 to 90,000 distinct CDR3 sequences, with around 74% occurring once and the leading ten covering roughly 12%. This sample is part of a study of tumor and adjacent non-tumor tissue in lung cancer. The wider study: On average, productive TCRbeta reads reached a few million per sample. Study-wide points: Tumor repertoires had a smaller top 100 clone share than normal lung. TCR diversity was significantly greater in tumor than normal lung tissue.

This sample's RNA came from whole unsorted tissue. This clonotype was sampled from a woman aged 45-65 years with non-small cell lung cancer. The V call is TRBV11-2, the J call TRBJ2-7; maybe TRBD2 (5 bases). The source material was lung tumor tissue. This CDR3 reads CASSLESGISGEQYF. The CDR3 DNA follows: TGTGCCAGCAGCTTAGAGTCCGGGATCTCTGGCGAGCAGTACTTC.